Presented here are 23 T cell receptor beta chains from one specimen sequenced in a study of blood T cell repertoires in COVID-19. The protocol was immunoSEQ multiplex PCR, while the TCRdb copy is restricted to in-frame clones and leaves out a portion. The profile shows some 500,000 clones, about 89% of them singletons. Input material: peripheral blood. The receptors derive from a woman aged 45-59 years with COVID-19, enrolled during active disease.

V usage is TRBV9 and J usage is TRBJ1-2; D ambiguous. CDR3 length equals 16 residues. Trimming pared 3 bases from V and 3 bases from J, leaving 18 bases between. Germline CDR1 reads SGDLS; CDR2 reads YYNGEE. The CDR3, as DNA: TGTGCCAGCAGCGACCCAGCGGGTCCGAAGGACTATGGCTACACCTTC. The encoded protein is CASSDPAGPKDYGYTF.

This clone was recorded once. The gene calls are TRBV28 and TRBJ1-2; 7 bases fit TRBD1. The germline V gene has CDR1 MDHEN and CDR2 SYDVKM. The CDR3 contains 10 residues. The junction had 4 bases not matched to a gene; V was cut back by 8 bases and J by 10 bases. The CDR3 spells CASQGGDYTF. DNA of the CDR3: TGTGCCAGCCAGGGGGGAGACTACACCTTC.

This clone has a handful of counts. The chain recombines TRBV11-2 with TRBJ2-3; TRBD2 agrees at 8 bases. Losses at the gene ends were 3 bases for V and 6 bases for J; bases not matched to a gene: 8. Germline V gene lookup returns CDR1 SGHAT and CDR2 FQNNGV. The CDR3 is 15 residues long. CDR3 sequence reads: CASSFSGLAGDTQYF. The CDR3 DNA reads as TGTGCCAGCAGCTTCTCAGGGTTAGCGGGGGATACGCAGTATTTT.

The chain is built from TRBV12-2 and TRBJ1-1; the table's D call TRBD1 went unverified against the DNA. TRBV12-2 is a listed pseudogene. The length of the CDR3 is 14 residues. CDR3 protein: CASRLALDRAEAFF. CDR3 coding DNA: TGTGCAAGTCGCTTAGCGCTGGACAGGGCTGAAGCTTTCTTT.

The genes are TRBV28 and TRBJ2-3, with a tentative D call TRBD1 (6 bases). This CDR3 region has 15 residues. Germline CDR1 MDHEN, CDR2 SYDVKM. The ends were cut back, 4 bases at V and 2 bases at J, with 13 bases in the middle. CDR3 sequence reads: CASSSPGQPTDTQYF. The CDR3 DNA sequence: TGTGCCAGCAGTTCCCCTGGACAGCCCACAGATACGCAGTATTTT.

The rearrangement joins TRBV9 to TRBJ2-7, with 7 bases fitting TRBD1. Looked up from germline, CDR1 is SGDLS and CDR2 is YYNGEE. The CDR3 extends over 14 amino acids. V shed 1 base and J 4 bases; nucleotides not matched to a gene: 5. The CDR3 here is CASSVYDRAYEQYF. The CDR3 nucleotides read TGTGCCAGCAGCGTATACGACAGGGCTTACGAGCAGTACTTC.

This rearrangement joins TRBV5-8 to TRBJ1-3; D perhaps matches TRBD1 (5 bases). Germline loops: CDR1 SGHTS, CDR2 YDEGEE. CDR3 length equals 14 residues. V was shortened by 4 bases and J by 8 bases, with 16 bases between the two germline ends. CDR3 bases: TGTGCCAGCAGCCGGAGCCAGGGAAGAGACACCATATATTTT. Its translation: CASSRSQGRDTIYF.

The V and J genes are TRBV19 and TRBJ2-2; D is unresolved. The length of the CDR3 is 14 residues. Germline V gene data show CDR1 as LNHDA and CDR2 as SQIVND (reference sequence). Trimming left V 5 bases short and J 4 bases short, with 11 bases between. The CDR3 region is CASSWASSTGELFF. CDR3 coding DNA: TGTGCCAGTAGTTGGGCCTCCTCCACCGGGGAGCTGTTTTTT.

The genes are TRBV28 and TRBJ1-4; weak D call: TRBD1 (6 bases). This CDR3 is 15 amino acids long. The germline gives CDR1 MDHEN, CDR2 SYDVKM. Trimming cost V 4 bases and J 5 bases, with 14 bases left between them. CDR3 in DNA: TGTGCCAGCAGTTCCACGGACAGCTCAAATGAAAAACTGTTTTTT. Encoded protein: CASSSTDSSNEKLFF.

This clone was observed a single time. This sequence joins TRBV5-1 and TRBJ1-1, with TRBD1 as a possible D gene (6 bases). This CDR3 has 15 residues. The germline gives CDR1 SGHRS, CDR2 YFSETQ. Trimming removed 5 bases from V and 1 base from J, with 15 bases in between. CDR3 amino acids: CASRATGRGNTEAFF. In DNA, the CDR3 is TGCGCCAGCAGGGCTACAGGGAGGGGGAACACTGAAGCTTTCTTT.

This clone has just one count. The rearrangement links TRBV2 to TRBJ2-3; 8 bases are a match to TRBD2. The germline V gene encodes CDR1 SNHLY and CDR2 FYNNEI. Unmatched junction bases numbered 6, after V lost 7 bases and J lost 0 bases. The CDR3 extends over 15 amino acids. The CDR3, as DNA: TGTGCCAGCACTAGCGGGCGTGCTAGCACAGATACGCAGTATTTT. Amino acid sequence: CASTSGRASTDTQYF.

The chain links TRBV24-1 to TRBJ2-3, with 10 positions matching TRBD2. Germline V CDR1 and CDR2: KGHDR, SFDVKD. The CDR3 consists of 20 residues. V gave up 4 bases and J gave up 2 bases; unmatched junction bases: 17. CDR3 loop: CATSDPGVVSGGTYTDTQYF. DNA of the CDR3: TGTGCCACCAGTGACCCGGGGGTAGTTAGCGGGGGGACCTACACAGATACGCAGTATTTT.

On this clone: The junction departs from the called germline gene at one end, perhaps through a read error. Other DNA sequences in this specimen translate into the identical CDR3. This chain uses TRBV27 with TRBJ2-2; 14 bases fit TRBD2. Looked up from germline, CDR1 is MNHEY and CDR2 is SMNVEV (reference sequence). The CDR3 contains 18 residues. The CDR3 DNA is TGTGCCAGCAGTCGACTTGGGACTAGCGGGGGACAACCCGGGGAACTGTTTTTT. Translated: CASSRLGTSGGQPGELFF.

The genes are TRBV10-3 and TRBJ1-2; 8 bases are shared with TRBD1. V shed 5 bases and J 3 bases; nucleotides not matched to a gene: 5. The CDR3 spans 14 residues. Germline CDR1 ENHRY, CDR2 SYGVKD. The CDR3 protein is CAISRTGSDYGYTF. Here the CDR3 DNA reads TGTGCCATCAGTAGGACAGGGTCTGACTATGGCTACACCTTC.

The rearrangement links TRBV27 to TRBJ1-1; D remains ambiguous. The CDR3 length is 12 residues. Germline lookup yields CDR1 MNHEY and CDR2 SMNVEV (reference sequence). Trimming left V 4 bases short and J 8 bases short, with 11 bases between. CDR3: CASSSPLHEAFF. The DNA of the CDR3 is TGTGCCAGCAGTTCTCCCTTACACGAAGCTTTCTTT.

The V and J genes are TRBV5-1 and TRBJ2-5; 11 bases are a match to TRBD2. The germline V gene encodes CDR1 SGHRS and CDR2 YFSETQ. The CDR3 is 15 residues long. V trimming: 0 bases; J trimming: 5 bases; junction bases outside the gene matches: 3. The CDR3 loop reads CASSLVSGGAETQYF. In DNA form, the CDR3 reads TGCGCCAGCAGCTTGGTTAGCGGGGGGGCGGAGACCCAGTACTTC.

CDR3 region: CASRGTGGLENTEAFF. In DNA, the CDR3 is TGTGCCAGCAGGGGGACAGGGGGATTGGAGAACACTGAAGCTTTCTTT. The chain is built from TRBV2 and TRBJ1-1; 11 nucleotides match TRBD1. CDR1 and CDR2 (germline): SNHLY, FYNNEI. The CDR3 has 16 residues. The ends lost 6 bases at V and 1 base at J; junction bases unmatched: 7.

The chain carries TRBV27 and TRBJ1-2; perhaps TRBD1 as D (6 bases). Per germline, CDR1 MNHEY and CDR2 SMNVEV (reference sequence). Trimming left V 2 bases short and J 8 bases short, with 18 bases between. The CDR3 sequence is 15 residues long. The CDR3 loop is CASSLAGGQKDGYTF. The DNA for the CDR3 is TGTGCCAGCAGTTTAGCTGGGGGCCAGAAAGACGGCTACACCTTC.

This clone appeared a single time. The J gene is TRBJ2-6, the V gene TRBV9; TRBD1 agrees at 10 bases. This CDR3 region has 18 residues. The trim removed 3 bases at V and 4 bases at J, leaving 10 bases unmatched. Germline CDR1 reads SGDLS; CDR2 reads YYNGEE. The CDR3 loop is CASSAATGGEIGANVLTF. CDR3 sequence (DNA): TGTGCCAGCAGCGCCGCGACAGGGGGCGAAATCGGGGCCAACGTCCTGACTTTC.

For this clone: Other nucleotide sequences from this sample produce the same CDR3. V usage is TRBV28 and J usage is TRBJ1-2; 12 bases map to TRBD1. The CDR3 contains 15 residues. The ends lost 5 bases at V and 7 bases at J; junction bases unmatched: 8. Looked up from germline, CDR1 is MDHEN and CDR2 is SYDVKM. The CDR3 protein is CASSLPGQGAGGYTF. The CDR3 nucleotides are TGTGCCAGCAGTCTGCCGGGACAGGGGGCGGGTGGCTACACCTTC.

This sequence joins TRBV6-6 and TRBJ1-1; D ambiguous. Germline-derived CDR1 and CDR2 are MNHNY and SVGAGI (reference sequence). This CDR3 is 14 amino acids long. Trimming took off 6 bases at V and 1 base at J, with 12 bases between the two ends. Written as DNA, the CDR3 is TGTGCCAGCAGCGACGCATCGGGGAACACTGAAGCTTTCTTT. Amino acid sequence: CASSDASGNTEAFF.

This clone came up a few times. The chain joins TRBV19 to TRBJ2-7; D is perhaps TRBD2 (6 bases). V lost 5 bases, J lost 6 bases, and 17 bases lay in between. The germline V gene encodes CDR1 LNHDA and CDR2 SQIVND (reference sequence). The CDR3 is made up of 14 amino acids. The CDR3 here is CASSAGTSVREQYF. In nucleotides, the CDR3 is TGTGCCAGTAGTGCCGGGACTTCCGTTCGCGAGCAGTACTTC.

This clone is a singleton in its sample. The J gene is TRBJ2-1, the V gene TRBV20-1, with D perhaps TRBD1 (5 bases). The V and J ends lost 3 bases and 6 bases respectively, with 15 bases between them. Per germline, CDR1 DFQATT and CDR2 SNEGSKA (reference sequence). This CDR3 spans 14 amino acids. Here the CDR3 reads CSASPLGQGNEQFF. The CDR3 DNA reads as TGCAGTGCTAGTCCTCTTGGGCAGGGCAATGAGCAGTTCTTC.